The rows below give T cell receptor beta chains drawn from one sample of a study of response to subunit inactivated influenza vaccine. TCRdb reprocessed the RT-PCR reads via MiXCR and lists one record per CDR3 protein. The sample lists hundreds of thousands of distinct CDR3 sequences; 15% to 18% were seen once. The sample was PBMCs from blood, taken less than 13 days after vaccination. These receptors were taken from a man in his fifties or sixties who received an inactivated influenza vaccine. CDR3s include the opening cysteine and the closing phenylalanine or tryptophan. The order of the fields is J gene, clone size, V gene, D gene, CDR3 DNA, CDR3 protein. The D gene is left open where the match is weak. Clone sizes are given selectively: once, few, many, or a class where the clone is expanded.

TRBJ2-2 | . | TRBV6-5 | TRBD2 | TGTGCCAGCAGTTACTCGACGGCGGGAGGGGTAGTTTACACCGGGGAGCTGTTTTTT | CASSYSTAGGVVYTGELFF
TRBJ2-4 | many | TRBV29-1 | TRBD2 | TGCAGCGCGGTCCCTAGCGGCCTAGCCAAAAACATTCAGTACTTC | CSAVPSGLAKNIQYF
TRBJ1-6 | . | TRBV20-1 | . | TGCACCTCAAACAAGGACCGCCGCTCCTATAATTCACCCCTCCACTTT | CTSNKDRRSYNSPLHF
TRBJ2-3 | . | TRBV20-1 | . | TGCAGTGCTAAGGGGGGCCGGGGAGGGGAAACTAGCACAGATACGCAGTATTTT | CSAKGGRGGETSTDTQYF
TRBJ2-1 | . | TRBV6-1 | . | TGTGCCAGCAGTGGGGTTCCAAGGAAGGTCAATGAGCAGTTCTTC | CASSGVPRKVNEQFF
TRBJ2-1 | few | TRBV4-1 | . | TGCGCCAGCAGCCAAGAGCCCTTGGGTGAGCAGTTCTTC | CASSQEPLGEQFF
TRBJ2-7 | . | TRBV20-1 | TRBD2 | TGCAGTGCTAGAGACCGGACTAGCGGATTTTTTTACGAGCAGTACTTC | CSARDRTSGFFYEQYF
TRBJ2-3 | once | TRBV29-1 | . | TGCAGCTCATCAGGGGAAGTTGCAGATACGCAGTATTTT | CSSSGEVADTQYF
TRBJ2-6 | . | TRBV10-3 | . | TGTGCCATCAGTGGTGGCAGTAAATTTGGGGCCAACGTCCTGACTTTC | CAISGGSKFGANVLTF
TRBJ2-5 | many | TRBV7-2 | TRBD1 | TGTGCCAGCAGCTTAGGCGGACAGGGCCAGTACTTC | CASSLGGQGQYF
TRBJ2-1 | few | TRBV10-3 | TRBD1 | TGTGCCACAAAAGGGACAGGGGGCCCTTACAATGAGCAGTTCTTC | CATKGTGGPYNEQFF
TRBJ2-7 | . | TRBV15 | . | TGTGCCACCAGCAGAGAAGGACAGTCCTACGAGCAGTACTTC | CATSREGQSYEQYF
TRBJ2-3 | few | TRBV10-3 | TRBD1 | TGTGCCATCACCTCAGGACAGGGCACAGATACGCAGTATTTT | CAITSGQGTDTQYF